One and the same sample provided the 21 T cell receptor beta chains below, sequenced in a study of blood T cell repertoires in COVID-19. TCRdb's copy holds only in-frame clones and misses some; the assay was immunoSEQ multiplex PCR. Counted here are approximately 280,000 clones, about 90% occurring once; the ten biggest clones make up under 2.5%. Sequencing used PBMCs or T cells enriched from blood (not recorded which). The receptors were gathered from a woman aged 60-70 years who had recovered from COVID-19.

The rearrangement joins TRBV21-1 to TRBJ2-7; the D call of TRBD1 is as the table states it, not checked on the DNA. TRBV21-1 is tagged as a pseudogene. This CDR3 spans 14 amino acids. CDR3 sequence reads: CARVRRDRYHEQYF. The CDR3 coding sequence is TGTGCCAGGGTCCGGCGGGACAGGTACCACGAGCAGTACTTC.

The rearrangement joins TRBV7-3 to TRBJ1-3; D is undetermined. Germline CDR1 reads SGHTA; CDR2 reads FQGTGA. Trimming stripped 5 bases from V and 0 bases from J, with 8 bases between. This CDR3 is 14 amino acids long. The CDR3 reads CASSLSSSGNTIYF. The DNA for the CDR3 is TGTGCCAGCAGCCTGAGTAGCTCTGGAAACACCATATATTTT.

The CDR3 DNA sequence: TGTGCCTCCGGGGGGGGTACCATCTCTGGAAACACCATATATTTT. As protein: CASGGGTISGNTIYF. The rearrangement uses TRBV21-1 and TRBJ1-3. TRBV21-1 is a pseudogene locus. The CDR3 contains 15 residues.

This rearrangement joins TRBV9 to TRBJ1-5; possibly TRBD1 for D (5 bases). CDR1 is SGDLS, CDR2 YYNGEE, per germline. The CDR3 spans 15 residues. With 0 bases removed from V and 8 bases from J, the gap between germline ends came to 15 bases. The CDR3 is CASSVEGHPDEPQHF. CDR3 DNA: TGTGCCAGCAGCGTAGAAGGACACCCGGACGAGCCCCAGCATTTT.

The CDR3 spells CASRLQGTNYGYTF. In nucleotides, the CDR3 is TGTGCCAGTAGGCTCCAGGGTACTAACTATGGCTACACCTTC. The chain couples TRBV19 to TRBJ1-2; possible D gene TRBD1, 5 bases. Germline assignment: CDR1 LNHDA and CDR2 SQIVND (reference sequence). V lost 6 bases, J lost 0 bases, and 11 bases lay in between. The CDR3 is 14 residues long.

The chain uses TRBV19 and TRBJ2-1; 14 nucleotides align to TRBD2. Germline assignment: CDR1 LNHDA and CDR2 SQIVND (reference sequence). The CDR3 contains 15 residues. Trimming took 6 bases from V and 9 from J; bases not matched to a gene: 7. CDR3 coding DNA: TGTGCCAGTAGACGGGGGGGACTAGCGGGAGTTGAGCAGTTCTTC. This encodes CASRRGGLAGVEQFF.

This chain joins TRBV11-2 and TRBJ2-1, with D possibly TRBD2 on 5 matching bases. This CDR3 has 15 residues. The germline gives CDR1 SGHAT, CDR2 FQNNGV. Trimming left V 6 bases short and J 7 bases short, with 19 bases between. The CDR3 here is CASSILSGTKNEQFF. The CDR3 DNA sequence: TGTGCCAGCAGTATTTTGAGCGGCACTAAGAATGAGCAGTTCTTC.

The chain has TRBV5-1 and TRBJ2-2; D is ambiguous. CDR1 is SGHRS and CDR2 is YFSETQ in the germline V gene. This CDR3 spans 13 amino acids. Trimming removed 3 bases from V and 8 bases from J, with 11 bases in between. CDR3 nucleotide sequence: TGCGCCAGCAGCTCCGCCGGGTTTGGGGAGCTGTTTTTT. Amino acids: CASSSAGFGELFF.

The chain couples TRBV11-2 to TRBJ2-1; D might be TRBD2 (6 bases). CDR3 size: 14 residues. Germline loops: CDR1 SGHAT, CDR2 FQNNGV. V was pared by 4 bases and J by 6 bases, with 13 bases between. The CDR3 coding sequence is TGTGCCAGCAGCTCCCCCGGGACTCCCAATGAGCAGTTCTTC. This gives the protein CASSSPGTPNEQFF.

The gene calls are TRBV9 and TRBJ2-2; TRBD1 matches 8 bases. The ends lost 4 bases at V and 5 bases at J; junction bases unmatched: 4. Germline loops: CDR1 SGDLS, CDR2 YYNGEE. This CDR3 has 14 residues. CDR3 region: CASSHDRGTGELFF. The CDR3, as DNA: TGTGCCAGCAGCCACGACAGGGGAACCGGGGAGCTGTTTTTT.

The chain has TRBV27 and TRBJ1-5, with 9 nucleotides matching TRBD1. The CDR3 totals 18 residues. V dropped 5 bases and J dropped 4; count of bases not matched to a gene: 15. Germline V gene lookup returns CDR1 MNHEY and CDR2 SMNVEV (reference sequence). CDR3 DNA sequence: TGTGCCAGCAGTCCCTCCCAATGGGACAGGGCGGATAATCAGCCCCAGCATTTT. Protein: CASSPSQWDRADNQPQHF.

The V gene is TRBV9, the J gene TRBJ2-7, with 10 nucleotides matching TRBD2. Unmatched junction bases numbered 7, after V lost 3 bases and J lost 4 bases. CDR1 SGDLS and CDR2 YYNGEE come from the germline V gene. This CDR3 comprises 15 residues. The CDR3 sequence: CASSAGSGGSYEQYF. The CDR3 coding sequence is TGTGCCAGCAGCGCTGGTAGCGGGGGGTCGTACGAGCAGTACTTC.

The rearrangement links TRBV7-3 to TRBJ1-2, with 7 bases lining up with TRBD1. Germline V gene sequence: CDR1 SGHTA, CDR2 FQGTGA. V gave up 5 bases and J gave up 4 bases; unmatched junction bases: 7. This CDR3 has 14 amino acids. This CDR3 is CASSQLGTVYGYTF. The CDR3 DNA is TGTGCCAGCAGCCAACTCGGGACAGTCTATGGCTACACCTTC.

The J gene is TRBJ2-2, the V gene TRBV2; D is possibly TRBD2 (5 bases). Germline V gene sequence: CDR1 SNHLY, CDR2 FYNNEI. This CDR3 is built from 11 residues. V was pared by 7 bases and J by 8 bases, with 8 bases between. The CDR3 DNA is TGTGCCAGCAATAGGGAGGGGGAGCTGTTTTTT. Protein: CASNREGELFF. The variable domain in full, with the rest retrieved from reference TRBV2 and TRBJ2-2, is EPEVTQTPSHQVTQMGQEVILRCVPISNHLYFYWYRQILGQKVEFLVSFYNNEISEKSEIFDDQFSVERPDGSNFTLKIRSTKLEDSAMYFCASNREGELFFGEGSRLTVL.

V gene TRBV11-3 combines with J gene TRBJ2-3; 10 bases line up with TRBD2. V was clipped by 1 base and J by 2 bases; unmatched bases: 3. The length of the CDR3 is 16 residues. The germline CDR1 and CDR2 sequences are SGHNT and YENEEA. The CDR3 loop reads CASSLGAGGLTDTQYF. As DNA, the CDR3 is TGTGCCAGCAGCTTAGGAGCGGGAGGGCTCACAGATACGCAGTATTTT.

This chain uses TRBV5-1 with TRBJ2-7; 8 nucleotides align to TRBD2. CDR1 and CDR2 (germline): SGHRS, YFSETQ. Trimming at V came to 3 bases and at J to 0 bases, leaving 8 bases not matched to a gene. This CDR3 spans 16 amino acids. CDR3 DNA sequence: TGCGCCAGCAGCTCGGGGGGGGGACTCCTCTCCTACGAGCAGTACTTC. Its translation: CASSSGGGLLSYEQYF.

The V and J genes are TRBV10-2 and TRBJ1-1, with 8 bases aligning to TRBD1. V was pared by 4 bases and J by 4 bases, with 11 bases of the junction left unmatched. The CDR3 spans 16 residues. Germline V gene sequence: CDR1 WSHSY, CDR2 SAAADI. In DNA form, the CDR3 reads TGCGCCAGCAGTGTGTCGGACAGGGAGTTTCTCACTGAAGCTTTCTTT. This codes for CASSVSDREFLTEAFF.

The rearrangement uses TRBV20-1 and TRBJ2-4; D gene uncertain. The V gene lost 5 bases and the J gene lost 4 bases, with 6 bases spanning the gap. Germline lookup yields CDR1 DFQATT and CDR2 SNEGSKA (reference sequence). This CDR3 contains 11 residues. This CDR3 is CSASQKNIQYF. The CDR3 region has the DNA TGCAGTGCTTCACAGAAAAACATTCAGTACTTC.

J is TRBJ1-4 and V is TRBV3-1 (or the pseudogene TRBV3-2), with a tentative D call TRBD1 (5 bases). The CDR3 sequence is 14 residues long. The V gene's germline CDR1 is LGHDT and CDR2 YNNKEL (reference sequence). Trimming took off 1 base at V and 7 bases at J, with 10 bases between the two ends. This CDR3 is CASSQARGGEKLFF. In DNA, the CDR3 is TGTGCCAGCAGCCAAGCCCGGGGGGGTGAAAAACTGTTTTTT.

The chain is built from TRBV24-1 and TRBJ2-1; 8 bases agree with TRBD1. The CDR3 totals 15 residues. The germline V gene encodes CDR1 KGHDR and CDR2 SFDVKD. Unmatched junction bases numbered 13, after V lost 7 bases and J lost 9 bases. The CDR3: CATSILGQGAVEQFF. As DNA, the CDR3 is TGTGCCACCAGCATTTTAGGGCAGGGGGCGGTTGAGCAGTTCTTC.

The gene calls are TRBV12-3 or TRBV12-4 and TRBJ1-1, with 10 bases that match TRBD1. This CDR3 has 13 residues. The V and J ends lost 5 bases and 11 bases, in that order; junction bases with no gene match: 8. This chain's CDR3 is CASSKTGTGDAFF. CDR3 nucleotide sequence: TGTGCCAGCAGTAAGACCGGGACAGGGGATGCTTTCTTT.